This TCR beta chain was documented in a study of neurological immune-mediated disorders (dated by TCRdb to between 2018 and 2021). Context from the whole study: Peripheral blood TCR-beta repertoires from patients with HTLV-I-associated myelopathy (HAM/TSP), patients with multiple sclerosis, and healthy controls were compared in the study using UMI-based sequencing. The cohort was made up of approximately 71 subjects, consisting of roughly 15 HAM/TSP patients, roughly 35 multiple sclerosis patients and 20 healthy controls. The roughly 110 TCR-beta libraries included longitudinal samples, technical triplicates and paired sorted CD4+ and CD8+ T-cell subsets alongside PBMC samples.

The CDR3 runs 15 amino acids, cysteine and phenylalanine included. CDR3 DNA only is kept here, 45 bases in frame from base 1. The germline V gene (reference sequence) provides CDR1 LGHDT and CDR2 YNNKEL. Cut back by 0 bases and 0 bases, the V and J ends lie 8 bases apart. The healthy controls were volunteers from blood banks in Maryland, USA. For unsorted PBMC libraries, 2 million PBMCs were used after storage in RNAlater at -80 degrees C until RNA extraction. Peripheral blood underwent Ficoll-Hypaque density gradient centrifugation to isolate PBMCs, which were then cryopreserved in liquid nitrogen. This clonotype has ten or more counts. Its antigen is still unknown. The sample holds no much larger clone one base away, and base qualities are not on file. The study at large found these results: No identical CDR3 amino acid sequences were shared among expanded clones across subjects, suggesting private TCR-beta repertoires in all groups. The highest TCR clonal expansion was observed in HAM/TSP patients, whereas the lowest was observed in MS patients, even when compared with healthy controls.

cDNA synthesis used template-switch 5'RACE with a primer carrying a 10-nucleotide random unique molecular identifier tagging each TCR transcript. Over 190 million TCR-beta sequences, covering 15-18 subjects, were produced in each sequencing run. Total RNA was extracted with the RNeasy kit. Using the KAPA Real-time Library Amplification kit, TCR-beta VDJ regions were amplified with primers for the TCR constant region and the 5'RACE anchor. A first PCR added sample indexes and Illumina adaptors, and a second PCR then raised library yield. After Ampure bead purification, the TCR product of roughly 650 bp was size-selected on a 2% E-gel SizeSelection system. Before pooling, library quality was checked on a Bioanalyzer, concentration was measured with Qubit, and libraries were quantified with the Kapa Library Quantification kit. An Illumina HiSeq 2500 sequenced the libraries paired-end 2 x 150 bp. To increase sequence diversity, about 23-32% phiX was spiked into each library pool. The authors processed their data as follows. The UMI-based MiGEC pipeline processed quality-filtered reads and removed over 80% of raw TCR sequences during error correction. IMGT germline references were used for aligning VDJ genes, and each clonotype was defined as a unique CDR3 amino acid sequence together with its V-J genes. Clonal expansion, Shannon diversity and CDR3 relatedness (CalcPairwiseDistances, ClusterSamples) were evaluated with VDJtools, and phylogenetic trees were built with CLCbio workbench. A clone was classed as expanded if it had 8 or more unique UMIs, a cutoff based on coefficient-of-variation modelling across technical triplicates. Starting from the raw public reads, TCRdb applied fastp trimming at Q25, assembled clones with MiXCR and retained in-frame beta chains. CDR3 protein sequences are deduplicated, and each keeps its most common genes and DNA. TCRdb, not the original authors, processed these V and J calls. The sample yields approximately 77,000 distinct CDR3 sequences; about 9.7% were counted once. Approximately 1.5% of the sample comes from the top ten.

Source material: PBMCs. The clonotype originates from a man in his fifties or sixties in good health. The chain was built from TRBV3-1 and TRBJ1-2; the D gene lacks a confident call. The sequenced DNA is TGTGCCAGCAGCCAAGACAATCGGGCTAACTATGGCTACACCTTC. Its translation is CASSQDNRANYGYTF. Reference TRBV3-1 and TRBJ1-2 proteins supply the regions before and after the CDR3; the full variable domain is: DTAVSQTPKYLVTQMGNDKSIKCEQNLGHDTMYWYKQDSKKFLKIMFSYNNKELIINETVPNRFSPKSPDKAHLNLHINSLELGDSAVYFCASSQDNRANYGYTFGSGTRLTVV.